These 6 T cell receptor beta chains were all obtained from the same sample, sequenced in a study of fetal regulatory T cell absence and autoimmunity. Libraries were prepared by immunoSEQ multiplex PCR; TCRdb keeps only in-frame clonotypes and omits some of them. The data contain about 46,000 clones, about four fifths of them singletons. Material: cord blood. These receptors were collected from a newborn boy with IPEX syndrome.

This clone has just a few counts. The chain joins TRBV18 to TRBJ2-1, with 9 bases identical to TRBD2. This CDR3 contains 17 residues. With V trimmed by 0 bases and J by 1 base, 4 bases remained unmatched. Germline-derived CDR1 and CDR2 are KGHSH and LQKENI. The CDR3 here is CASSPPPSGGSYNEQFF. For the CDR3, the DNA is TGTGCCAGCTCACCACCGCCCAGCGGGGGGTCCTACAATGAGCAGTTCTTC.

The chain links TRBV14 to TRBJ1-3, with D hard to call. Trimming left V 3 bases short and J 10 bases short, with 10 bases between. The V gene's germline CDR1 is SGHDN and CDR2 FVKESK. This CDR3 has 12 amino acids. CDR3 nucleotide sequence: TGTGCCAGCAGCCAGGGATACGCGACCATATATTTT. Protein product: CASSQGYATIYF.

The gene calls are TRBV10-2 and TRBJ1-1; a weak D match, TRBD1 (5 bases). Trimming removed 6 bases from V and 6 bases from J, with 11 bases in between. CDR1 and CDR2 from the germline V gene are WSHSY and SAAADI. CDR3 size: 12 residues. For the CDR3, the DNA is TGCGCCAGCAGACCGGGGGGGGCTGAAGCTTTCTTT. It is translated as CASRPGGAEAFF.

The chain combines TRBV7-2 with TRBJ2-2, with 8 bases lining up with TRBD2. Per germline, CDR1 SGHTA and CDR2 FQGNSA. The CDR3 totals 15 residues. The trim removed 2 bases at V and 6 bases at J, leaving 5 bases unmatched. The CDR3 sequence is CASSLPGGAPGELFF. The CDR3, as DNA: TGTGCCAGCAGCTTACCCGGGGGGGCCCCCGGGGAGCTGTTTTTT.

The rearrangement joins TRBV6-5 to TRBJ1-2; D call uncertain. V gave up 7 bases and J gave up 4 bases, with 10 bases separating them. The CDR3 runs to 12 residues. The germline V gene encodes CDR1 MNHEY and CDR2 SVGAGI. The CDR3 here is CASNPAVYGYTF. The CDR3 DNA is TGTGCCAGCAACCCAGCTGTCTATGGCTACACCTTC.

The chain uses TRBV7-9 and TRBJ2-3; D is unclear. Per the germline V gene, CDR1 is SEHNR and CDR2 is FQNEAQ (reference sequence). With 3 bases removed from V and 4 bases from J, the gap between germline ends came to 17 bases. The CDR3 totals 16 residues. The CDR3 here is CASSLKAQLSPDTQYF. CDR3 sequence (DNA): TGTGCCAGCAGCTTGAAGGCCCAACTTAGCCCAGATACGCAGTATTTT.